The 4 T cell receptor beta chains listed next were all sequenced from one sample in a study of regulatory T cells in long-lasting Graves disease. Construction of TCR beta libraries relied on iRepertoire HTBI primers and on Arm-PCR targeting CDR3 regions. Using its own MiXCR run on the multiplex PCR reads, TCRdb lists one record per CDR3 protein. This table has about 620,000 distinct CDR3 sequences, under 20% appearing once. Time point: newly diagnosed GD, antithyroid drugs for less than 3 months. PBMC RNA served as the TCR library source. These sequences were also reported in another study, on T cells in Graves' hyperthyroidism and ophthalmopathy.

The sample was peripheral blood mononuclear cells (PBMCs), taken at new diagnosis, from a patient treated with antithyroid drugs. Receptors originate from a woman in her 30s with Graves disease.

The chain is built from TRBV18 and TRBJ2-2; unclear D gene. Trimming left V 1 base short and J 4 bases short, with 7 bases between. The CDR3 is made up of 14 amino acids. CDR1 and CDR2 (germline): KGHSH, LQKENI. The CDR3 spells CASSPRGFTGELFF. As DNA, the CDR3 is TGTGCCAGCTCACCACGGGGATTCACCGGGGAGCTGTTTTTT.

The chain uses TRBV6-1 and TRBJ1-2; weak D call: TRBD1 (5 bases). Germline V gene data show CDR1 as MNHNS and CDR2 as SASEGT. V lost 6 bases, J lost 4 bases, and 9 bases lay in between. This CDR3 has 12 amino acids. The CDR3 sequence: CASSDDSYGYTF. CDR3 nucleotides: TGTGCCAGCAGCGATGACAGCTATGGCTACACCTTC.

This clonotype was counted a few times. Its ends do not fully match the called genes, so a read error is possible. The gene calls are TRBV2 and TRBJ2-3; D gene uncertain. This CDR3 has 16 amino acids. Germline assignment: CDR1 SNHLY and CDR2 FYNNEI. Written as DNA, the CDR3 is TGTGCCAGCAGAGAAGAACCGAACTTTAGCACAGATACGCAGTATTTT. This translates into CASREEPNFSTDTQYF. The full variable domain, completed using reference TRBV2 and TRBJ2-3, is EPEVTQTPSHQVTQMGQEVILRCVPISNHLYFYWYRQILGQKVEFLVSFYNNEISEKSEIFDDQFSVERPDGSNFTLKIRSTKLEDSAMYFCASREEPNFSTDTQYFGPGTRLTVL.

A few counts support this clonotype. The rearrangement uses TRBV30 and TRBJ1-2, with TRBD1 matching 9 bases. CDR3 length: 14 amino acids. CDR1 is GTSNPN, CDR2 SVGIG, per germline (reference sequence). The J segment lost 4 bases and the V segment lost 8 bases, leaving 11 bases of the junction unmatched. The CDR3 is CAGPRDRDLYGYTF. DNA of the CDR3: TGTGCCGGCCCACGGGACAGGGACCTCTATGGCTACACCTTC.